This entry features one T cell receptor (beta chain) sequence. The data originate from a study of blood T cell repertoires in COVID-19. Study overall: Sources were T cells, B-cell-depleted T cells, or PBMCs; the material itself was cDNA or gDNA.

The Seattle patients, enrolled during active infection, were followed longitudinally. Per the original data handling: How many nucleated cells were present was estimated from reference gene primer amplification. Produced via immunoSEQ multiplex PCR; TCRdb's table is partial and in-frame only. V, J and clone size derive from that table, while D and trimming were established from the DNA sequence. The table lists 150,000 to 200,000 clones, roughly 79% of them singletons. Between the trimmed V and J ends, which lost 4 bases and 6 bases, there was a span of 15 bases. Germline V CDR1 and CDR2: SQVTM, ANQGSEA. This CDR3 has 14 amino acids.

The chain carries TRBV29-1 and TRBJ2-2; D gene unclear. The receptor was isolated from a woman in her 40s with COVID-19, enrolled during active disease. Sequenced sample: peripheral blood. The CDR3 DNA sequence: TGCAGCGTTGGCCAGACCTCGAGCGCCGGGGAGCTGTTTTTT. It yields the protein CSVGQTSSAGELFF.